The 15 T cell receptor beta chains in this list originate from one sample, sequenced in a study of blood T cells in healthy people across ages. A sample-barcoded 5' primer and a J-beta primer mix were used in a second PCR of roughly 7 to 12 cycles. TCRdb re-called the 5' RACE reads with MiXCR, one entry per CDR3 protein. This sample yields over 600,000 distinct CDR3 sequences, of which more than 20% are seen a single time; approximately 3.6% belongs to the top ten. The sequenced sample was blood. These receptor sequences come from a man between 65 and 80 years old in good health.

This chain links TRBV4-1 with TRBJ2-5; D gene unclear. The J call may not be correct, given that the DNA end is closer to TRBJ2-7. CDR1 MGHRA and CDR2 YSYEKL come from the germline V gene. This CDR3 has 16 amino acids. In DNA form, the CDR3 reads TGCGCCAGCAGCCAAAAGGTAGTAGTCCACTCCTACGAGCAGTACTTC. This translates into CASSQKVVVHSYEQYF.

V gene TRBV20-1 combines with J gene TRBJ2-3, with 9 bases identical to TRBD2. The trim removed 0 bases at V and 0 bases at J, leaving 4 bases unmatched. Germline assignment: CDR1 DFQATT and CDR2 SNEGSKA (reference sequence). There are 16 residues in the CDR3. The CDR3 coding sequence is TGCAGTGCTAGAGATCGACTAGCGGTTAGCACAGATACGCAGTATTTT. Its protein product is CSARDRLAVSTDTQYF.

In this sample, this clonotype turned up a few times. The chain has TRBV27 and TRBJ2-1, with no clear D. Germline CDR1 reads MNHEY; CDR2 reads SMNVEV (reference sequence). The CDR3 is 13 residues long. V dropped 2 bases and J dropped 4 bases, with 6 bases sitting between them. CDR3 sequence reads: CASSLNLYNEQFF. In nucleotides, the CDR3 is TGTGCCAGCAGTTTAAATCTGTACAATGAGCAGTTCTTC.

This clonotype has a handful of counts. The V and J genes are TRBV4-3 and TRBJ2-3, with 9 bases matching TRBD2. Trimming cost V 4 bases and J 4 bases; bases outside gene matches: 9. This CDR3 is 16 amino acids long. The germline CDR1 and CDR2 sequences are LGHNA and YSLEER. CDR3 in amino acids: CASSRIIAGDSDTQYF. The CDR3 DNA reads TGCGCCAGCAGCCGGATTATAGCGGGAGACTCAGATACGCAGTATTTT.

This clonotype was detected a few times. This chain joins TRBV20-1 and TRBJ2-7; the D gene is possibly TRBD1 (6 bases). V lost 5 bases to trimming and J lost 3 bases, with 20 bases between them. The germline V gene encodes CDR1 DFQATT and CDR2 SNEGSKA (reference sequence). The CDR3 consists of 15 residues. CDR3 amino acids: CSALIPGQALYEQYF. DNA of the CDR3: TGCAGTGCTTTGATTCCGGGACAAGCCCTCTACGAGCAGTACTTC.

This clonotype was seen only once. A much larger clone is a single base away; this may be a read error. This sequence joins TRBV3-1 and TRBJ2-1; D gene uncertain. V was pared by 1 base and J by 7 bases, with 5 bases between. Looked up from germline, CDR1 is LGHDT and CDR2 is YNNKEL (reference sequence). The CDR3 is 12 residues long. The CDR3: CASSQVQNEQFF. CDR3 DNA sequence: TGTGCCAGCAGCCAAGTTCAGAATGAGCAGTTCTTC.

Points on this clonotype: This CDR3 is missing its conserved last phenylalanine or tryptophan, likely due to a read error. The rearrangement links TRBV2 to TRBJ2-5, with D perhaps being TRBD1 or TRBD2 (5 bases each). The CDR3 spans 13 residues. V gave up 7 bases and J gave up 0 bases, with 9 bases separating them. Germline CDR1 and CDR2: SNHLY and FYNNEI. CDR3 protein: CASTRGNQETQYY. For the CDR3, the DNA is TGTGCCAGCACACGGGGCAACCAAGAGACCCAGTACTAC.

V gene TRBV3-1 combines with J gene TRBJ1-2; D remains ambiguous. The CDR3 is 15 amino acids. Germline values: CDR1 LGHDT, CDR2 YNNKEL (reference sequence). V lost 0 bases and J 4 bases, leaving 12 bases between the germline ends. CDR3 amino acids: CASSQDGGRGYGYTF. The DNA for the CDR3 is TGTGCCAGCAGCCAAGACGGAGGGAGAGGCTATGGCTACACCTTC.

V usage is TRBV5-1 and J usage is TRBJ2-7; 8 bases map to TRBD1. The V gene's germline CDR1 is SGHRS and CDR2 YFSETQ. This CDR3 contains 15 residues. Losses at the gene ends were 1 base for V and 7 bases for J; bases not matched to a gene: 10. CDR3 in DNA: TGCGCCAGCAGCTTGTTCGGGACAGGAATAGGGGAGCAGTACTTC. This translates into CASSLFGTGIGEQYF.

This chain connects TRBV7-2 to TRBJ2-5, with 8 bases aligning to TRBD2. The J call may be in error: the DNA end matches TRBJ2-1 better. This CDR3 is 15 amino acids long. In germline, CDR1 is SGHTA, CDR2 FQGNSA. The CDR3 region is CASSRLASLYNEQFF. The CDR3 bases are TGTGCCAGCAGCCGACTAGCGTCCCTCTACAATGAGCAGTTCTTC.

In its sample, this clonotype was seen a few times. The V and J genes are TRBV3-1 and TRBJ2-1; D remains ambiguous. Between the trimmed V and J ends, which lost 5 bases and 4 bases, there was a span of 6 bases. The germline CDR1 and CDR2 sequences are LGHDT and YNNKEL (reference sequence). CDR3 length: 12 residues. The CDR3 region has the DNA TGTGCCAGCAGCACAGAATACAATGAGCAGTTCTTC. As protein: CASSTEYNEQFF.

This chain uses TRBV4-1 with TRBJ1-4, with 10 bases identical to TRBD1. In germline, CDR1 is MGHRA, CDR2 YSYEKL. Trimming took 3 bases from V and 7 from J; bases not matched to a gene: 2. The CDR3 runs to 14 residues. The CDR3 sequence is CASSQRTGGEKLFF. CDR3 coding DNA: TGCGCCAGCAGCCAGAGGACAGGGGGTGAAAAACTGTTTTTT.

V and J are TRBV6-5 and TRBJ2-7; TRBD1 is a possible D gene (5 bases). Germline lookup yields CDR1 MNHEY and CDR2 SVGAGI. Deletions cut 0 bases from V and 0 bases from J, with 12 bases between. CDR3 size: 16 residues. The CDR3 spells CASSYSDTMSSYEQYF. Written as DNA, the CDR3 is TGTGCCAGCAGTTACTCGGACACGATGAGCTCCTACGAGCAGTACTTC.

Turning to this clonotype: The junction departs from germline at one end; a sequencing error may be responsible. The chain combines TRBV12-3 or TRBV12-4 with TRBJ2-3; D is unclear. The CDR3 is 14 residues long. CDR3 nucleotides: TGTGCCAGCAGCAGAAGCGTCGGCACAGATGCGCAGTATTTT. Translating it yields CASSRSVGTDAQYF.

This clonotype was seen a few times. The chain employs TRBV24-1 and TRBJ2-5; D might be TRBD2 (7 bases). The closer fit of TRBJ2-7 to the DNA end suggests the J call may be wrong. Germline V gene lookup returns CDR1 KGHDR and CDR2 SFDVKD. The CDR3 is made up of 18 amino acids. CDR3 nucleotides: TGTGCCACCAGTGATTTGCCGAGGGGGTGCGGGAGATGGTACGAGCAGTACTTC. Encoded protein: CATSDLPRGCGRWYEQYF.